Presented here are 32 T cell receptor beta chains from one specimen sequenced in a study of blood T cell repertoires in COVID-19. Only in-frame clones appear in the TCRdb table, and some are missing; sequencing was by immunoSEQ multiplex PCR. Of 130,000 to 150,000 clones listed, approximately 84% are singletons. Sequencing was performed on peripheral blood. These receptor sequences come from a woman aged 60-75 years with acute or convalescent COVID-19.

The chain links TRBV10-2 to TRBJ2-7, with 10 bases aligning to TRBD2. The CDR3 has 14 residues. Germline V gives CDR1 WSHSY, CDR2 SAAADI. The junction had 5 bases not matched to a gene; V was cut back by 6 bases and J by 3 bases. The CDR3 spells CASRKSGGDYEQYF. The CDR3 nucleotides are TGCGCCAGCAGGAAAAGCGGGGGGGACTACGAGCAGTACTTC.

J is TRBJ1-1 and V is TRBV20-1, with unresolved D. Germline CDR1 reads DFQATT; CDR2 reads SNEGSKA (reference sequence). The length of the CDR3 is 11 residues. Trimming took 5 bases from V and 1 from J, leaving 5 bases between them. Here the CDR3 DNA reads TGCAGTGCTGAGGGGAACACTGAAGCTTTCTTT. Amino acids: CSAEGNTEAFF.

J is TRBJ1-1 and V is TRBV4-1, with 8 bases that match TRBD1. V was pared by 2 bases and J by 8 bases, with 13 bases of the junction left unmatched. The CDR3 is made up of 16 amino acids. From germline, CDR1 is MGHRA and CDR2 YSYEKL. This CDR3 reads CASSQPSAGGNDEAFF. The CDR3 DNA is TGCGCCAGCAGCCAACCATCGGCAGGGGGCAATGACGAAGCTTTCTTT.

This clone appeared once. The DNA of the CDR3 is TGTGCCAGCAGCCATCTTCAGGGAACTGGCTACACCTTC. Translating gives CASSHLQGTGYTF. The J gene is TRBJ1-2, the V gene TRBV5-8; D is possibly TRBD1 (5 bases). V was cut by 4 bases and J by 7 bases, with 14 bases left in between. In germline, CDR1 is SGHTS, CDR2 YDEGEE. The CDR3 contains 13 residues. Based on the CDR3 plus reference TRBV5-8 and TRBJ1-2, the full variable domain is EAGVTQSPTHLIKTRGQQATLRCSPISGHTSVYWYQQALGLGLQFLLWYDEGEERNRGNFPPRFSGRQFPNYSSELNVNALELEDSALYLCASSHLQGTGYTFGSGTRLTVV.

The chain is built from TRBV19 and TRBJ1-3; the D gene is possibly TRBD1 (5 bases). Germline-derived CDR1 and CDR2 are LNHDA and SQIVND (reference sequence). CDR3 length: 16 residues. V lost 5 bases and J 2 bases, leaving 16 bases between the germline ends. The CDR3 DNA reads as TGTGCCAGTAGTGACTTCCGGGGGAACACTGGAAACACCATATATTTT. As protein: CASSDFRGNTGNTIYF.

The chain employs TRBV19 and TRBJ2-5; 10 nucleotides line up with TRBD1. This CDR3 spans 14 amino acids. Per the germline V gene, CDR1 is LNHDA and CDR2 is SQIVND (reference sequence). The V gene end was trimmed by 3 bases and the J gene end by 5 bases; junction bases not matched to a gene: 3. For the CDR3, the DNA is TGTGCCAGTAGTATGACAGGGGGCATGGAGACCCAGTACTTC. This translates into CASSMTGGMETQYF.

J is TRBJ2-7 and V is TRBV10-3; 7 bases align to TRBD2. The germline gives CDR1 ENHRY, CDR2 SYGVKD. This CDR3 has 14 amino acids. With 7 bases clipped from V and 4 bases from J, the junction kept 10 bases outside the gene matches. As DNA, the CDR3 is TGTGCCATCACGAGCGGGGCTCCCCTTTACGAGCAGTACTTC. Protein sequence: CAITSGAPLYEQYF.

This clone was observed a handful of times. The chain carries TRBV27 and TRBJ2-5, with 9 bases aligning to TRBD1. Germline V gene sequence: CDR1 MNHEY, CDR2 SMNVEV (reference sequence). V gave up 6 bases and J gave up 3 bases; unmatched junction bases: 8. The CDR3 sequence is 15 residues long. The CDR3 region is CASRALRDREETQYF. CDR3 nucleotide sequence: TGTGCCAGCAGGGCGCTCCGGGACAGGGAAGAGACCCAGTACTTC.

The rearrangement joins TRBV6-5 to TRBJ1-4; D not certain. This CDR3 region has 15 residues. Trimming took off 8 bases at V and 8 bases at J, with 21 bases between the two ends. Germline V gene data show CDR1 as MNHEY and CDR2 as SVGAGI. The CDR3 DNA is TGTGCCAGCGGACCAGTCGGAGGAGAAGGAGAAAAACTGTTTTTT. Protein: CASGPVGGEGEKLFF.

The chain is built from TRBV19 and TRBJ1-2; TRBD1 matches 7 bases. The V segment lost 6 bases and the J segment 7 bases; nucleotides outside the gene matches: 8. From germline, CDR1 is LNHDA and CDR2 SQIVND (reference sequence). The CDR3 is 13 residues long. The CDR3 nucleotides are TGTGCCAGTAGGGAGACAGGGTACGGTGGCTACACCTTC. Translating it yields CASRETGYGGYTF.

The rearrangement joins TRBV30 to TRBJ1-1; 7 positions match TRBD1. CDR1 is GTSNPN and CDR2 is SVGIG in the germline V gene (reference sequence). This CDR3 contains 12 residues. With 7 bases clipped from V and 1 base from J, the junction kept 3 bases outside the gene matches. DNA of the CDR3: TGTGCCTCGACAGGGAGGAACACTGAAGCTTTCTTT. This translates into CASTGRNTEAFF.

This clone was seen once. The rearrangement links TRBV3-1 (or the pseudogene TRBV3-2) to TRBJ2-5, with 7 nucleotides matching TRBD2. Trimming took 1 base from V and 5 from J; bases not matched to a gene: 7. The CDR3 has 15 amino acids. Germline V gene sequence: CDR1 LGHDT, CDR2 YNNKEL (reference sequence). CDR3 region: CASSQVTGRRETQYF. The CDR3 region has the DNA TGTGCCAGCAGCCAAGTGACCGGGAGGAGGGAGACCCAGTACTTC.

The chain uses TRBV19 and TRBJ1-3; possibly TRBD1 for D (5 bases). Trimming shortened V by 3 bases and J by 4 bases, and 16 bases separated the two germline ends. CDR3 length: 16 residues. Germline assignment: CDR1 LNHDA and CDR2 SQIVND (reference sequence). Here the CDR3 reads CASSIWSGSGGNTIYF. In DNA form, the CDR3 reads TGTGCCAGTAGTATCTGGTCAGGGTCTGGCGGAAACACCATATATTTT.

V is TRBV28 and J is TRBJ2-1; 9 bases match TRBD2. The CDR3 runs 16 residues. Trimming at V came to 6 bases and at J to 5 bases, leaving 11 bases not matched to a gene. CDR1 is MDHEN and CDR2 is SYDVKM in the germline V gene. The CDR3 region has the DNA TGTGCCAGCAGGCTAGCGGGAAACGGCCTTAACAATGAGCAGTTCTTC. As protein: CASRLAGNGLNNEQFF.

V and J are TRBV3-1 (or the pseudogene TRBV3-2) and TRBJ1-5; D is perhaps TRBD1 (6 bases). V was cut by 4 bases and J by 2 bases, with 9 bases left in between. CDR3 length: 14 amino acids. The germline V gene has CDR1 LGHDT and CDR2 YNNKEL (reference sequence). The CDR3 coding sequence is TGTGCCAGCAGCCTAGGGGGGGGCAATCAGCCCCAGCATTTT. Residues: CASSLGGGNQPQHF.

The CDR3 bases are TGTGCCACCAGCAGAGAGGCCCTGACAGGTTATGGCTACACCTTC. This encodes CATSREALTGYGYTF. V gene TRBV15 combines with J gene TRBJ1-2, with a tentative D call TRBD1 (6 bases). Per germline, CDR1 LNHNV and CDR2 YYDKDF (reference sequence). V lost 0 bases and J 5 bases, leaving 13 bases between the germline ends. This CDR3 contains 15 residues.

This clone appeared once. The chain couples TRBV7-9 to TRBJ2-5; a weak D match, TRBD1 (6 bases). Trimming pared 2 bases from V and 5 bases from J, leaving 9 bases between. Germline-derived CDR1 and CDR2 are SEHNR and FQNEAQ (reference sequence). The CDR3 extends over 13 amino acids. In DNA, the CDR3 is TGTGCCAGCAGCTTAACAGGGACGGAGACCCAGTACTTC. This encodes CASSLTGTETQYF.

V and J are TRBV27 and TRBJ1-2; the D gene is possibly TRBD1 (5 bases). This CDR3 has 11 amino acids. Germline-derived CDR1 and CDR2 are MNHEY and SMNVEV (reference sequence). V lost 6 bases to trimming and J lost 5 bases, with 7 bases between them. The CDR3 region is CASRTAYGYTF. As DNA, the CDR3 is TGTGCCAGCAGGACAGCTTATGGCTACACCTTC.

Only one count was recorded for this clone. This sequence joins TRBV19 and TRBJ2-1; TRBD2 aligns across 7 bases. Trimming took 3 bases from V and 0 from J; bases not matched to a gene: 20. Germline CDR1 reads LNHDA; CDR2 reads SQIVND (reference sequence). This CDR3 is 21 amino acids long. The CDR3 region has the DNA TGTGCCAGTAGTATTGAGGGGTGGGCGGGAGCACCATCGAGCTCCTACAATGAGCAGTTCTTC. Translation: CASSIEGWAGAPSSSYNEQFF.

This clone was observed many times. The chain uses TRBV11-2 and TRBJ2-7; D possibly corresponds to TRBD2 (5 bases). V was trimmed by 4 bases and J by 3 bases, leaving 10 bases between them. The CDR3 runs 13 residues. Germline V lookup: CDR1 SGHAT, CDR2 FQNNGV. The CDR3 loop reads CASSSVSVYEQYF. CDR3 bases: TGTGCCAGCAGCTCAGTTAGCGTCTACGAGCAGTACTTC.

Only a few counts were recorded for this clone. This chain uses TRBV7-6 with TRBJ2-3; weak D call: TRBD2 (7 bases). CDR1 and CDR2 from the germline V gene are SGHVS and FNYEAQ. Between the trimmed V and J ends, which lost 1 base and 5 bases, there was a span of 16 bases. This CDR3 contains 16 residues. CDR3 DNA: TGTGCCAGCAGCTTAGGCACAGGGAAGCGGGGAGATACGCAGTATTTT. Residues: CASSLGTGKRGDTQYF.

The chain employs TRBV5-4 and TRBJ2-7, with 7 bases aligning to TRBD1. J was trimmed by 3 bases and V by 2 bases; bases with no gene match: 2. Germline loops: CDR1 SGHNT, CDR2 YYREEE (reference sequence). There are 13 residues in the CDR3. The CDR3 DNA sequence: TGTGCCAGCAGCTTTGCAGGGGGCTACGAGCAGTACTTC. This encodes CASSFAGGYEQYF.

The chain uses TRBV11-2 and TRBJ1-2, with D unclear. V lost 10 bases to trimming and J lost 2 bases, with 14 bases between them. The CDR3 spans 13 residues. Germline lookup yields CDR1 SGHAT and CDR2 FQNNGV. CDR3 sequence reads: CATAIPPNYGYTF. The CDR3 DNA sequence: TGTGCCACCGCGATACCTCCAAACTATGGCTACACCTTC. The entire variable domain, with the rest obtained from reference TRBV11-2 and TRBJ1-2, is as follows: EAGVAQSPRYKIIEKRQSVAFWCNPISGHATLYWYQQILGQGPKLLIQFQNNGVVDDSQLPKDRFSAERLKGVDSTLKIQPAKLEDSAVYLCATAIPPNYGYTFGSGTRLTVV.

V is TRBV28 and J is TRBJ2-5; maybe TRBD1 (5 bases). Germline CDR1 and CDR2: MDHEN and SYDVKM. The CDR3 covers 11 residues. V lost 6 bases and J 3 bases, leaving 5 bases between the germline ends. The CDR3 DNA reads TGTGCCAGCAGACAGGAAGAGACCCAGTACTTC. Translation gives CASRQEETQYF.

This chain connects TRBV30 to TRBJ2-7; 8 nucleotides agree with TRBD1. The germline V gene encodes CDR1 GTSNPN and CDR2 SVGIG (reference sequence). J gave up 3 bases and V 3 bases, and 10 bases lay outside the gene matches. CDR3 size: 15 residues. Here the CDR3 reads CAWSALGQVDYEQYF. DNA of the CDR3: TGTGCCTGGAGCGCTCTGGGACAGGTAGACTACGAGCAGTACTTC.

V gene TRBV28 combines with J gene TRBJ1-2; D unclear. Between the trimmed V and J ends, which lost 3 bases and 0 bases, there was a span of 11 bases. Germline assignment: CDR1 MDHEN and CDR2 SYDVKM. The CDR3 covers 15 residues. The chain's CDR3 is CASSFGSLANYGYTF. The CDR3 nucleotides are TGTGCCAGCAGTTTCGGCAGCCTAGCTAACTATGGCTACACCTTC.

This clone appeared a few times. The chain is built from TRBV28 and TRBJ2-7; D uncertain. V dropped 1 base and J dropped 6 bases, with 7 bases sitting between them. Looked up from germline, CDR1 is MDHEN and CDR2 is SYDVKM. The CDR3 is made up of 12 amino acids. In nucleotides, the CDR3 is TGTGCCAGCAGTTTATATGGTAGCGAGCAGTACTTC. Protein product: CASSLYGSEQYF. Looking up the rest from reference TRBV28 and TRBJ2-7 gives the full variable domain: DVKVTQSSRYLVKRTGEKVFLECVQDMDHENMFWYRQDPGLGLRLIYFSYDVKMKEKGDIPEGYSVSREKKERFSLILESASTNQTSMYLCASSLYGSEQYFGPGTRLTVT.

The genes are TRBV19 and TRBJ2-7; possible D gene TRBD2, 6 bases. Germline-derived CDR1 and CDR2 are LNHDA and SQIVND (reference sequence). This CDR3 comprises 17 residues. V dropped 2 bases and J dropped 2 bases, with 19 bases sitting between them. The CDR3 sequence: CASSIMAGAGPTYEQYF. In DNA, the CDR3 is TGTGCCAGTAGTATAATGGCGGGCGCGGGACCCACCTACGAGCAGTACTTC.

This chain links TRBV11-2 with TRBJ2-5; TRBD2 matches at 10 bases. V dropped 3 bases and J dropped 5; count of bases not matched to a gene: 6. The CDR3 runs 15 residues. Germline V gives CDR1 SGHAT, CDR2 FQNNGV. The chain's CDR3 is CASSLGTSDKETQYF. CDR3 nucleotides: TGTGCCAGCAGCTTGGGGACTAGCGATAAGGAGACCCAGTACTTC.

In regard to this clone: This CDR3 is also generated by other DNA sequences in the sample. This chain uses TRBV5-1 with TRBJ2-1; tentative D call: TRBD1 (5 bases). Trimming cost V 4 bases and J 1 base, with 9 bases left between them. Germline CDR1 reads SGHRS; CDR2 reads YFSETQ. This CDR3 is built from 14 residues. The CDR3 nucleotides are TGCGCCAGCAGCCTACAGGATTCCTACAATGAGCAGTTCTTC. This sequence encodes CASSLQDSYNEQFF.

This clone was picked up one time. This chain joins TRBV5-1 and TRBJ2-2, with TRBD1 matching over 12 bases. CDR1 is SGHRS and CDR2 is YFSETQ in the germline V gene. Trimming at V came to 3 bases and at J to 5 bases, leaving 5 bases not matched to a gene. This CDR3 has 16 residues. The CDR3, as DNA: TGCGCCAGCAGCTCGGGACAGGGGGCTTATACCGGGGAGCTGTTTTTT. Translating gives CASSSGQGAYTGELFF. The variable domain in full, completed from reference TRBV5-1 and TRBJ2-2, reads KAGVTQTPRYLIKTRGQQVTLSCSPISGHRSVSWYQQTPGQGLQFLFEYFSETQRNKGNFPGRFSGRQFSNSRSEMNVSTLELGDSALYLCASSSGQGAYTGELFFGEGSRLTVL.

The chain has TRBV7-9 and TRBJ2-7; a possible D gene is TRBD2 (5 bases). The germline V gene has CDR1 SEHNR and CDR2 FQNEAQ (reference sequence). Trimming cost V 4 bases and J 3 bases, with 7 bases left between them. This CDR3 is 12 amino acids long. The CDR3 DNA reads TGTGCCAGCAGCTCAGACTACTACGAGCAGTACTTC. Protein product: CASSSDYYEQYF. Full variable domain (missing parts from reference TRBV7-9 and TRBJ2-7): DTGVSQNPRHKITKRGQNVTFRCDPISEHNRLYWYRQTLGQGPEFLTYFQNEAQLEKSRLLSDRFSAERPKGSFSTLEIQRTEQGDSAMYLCASSSDYYEQYFGPGTRLTVT.